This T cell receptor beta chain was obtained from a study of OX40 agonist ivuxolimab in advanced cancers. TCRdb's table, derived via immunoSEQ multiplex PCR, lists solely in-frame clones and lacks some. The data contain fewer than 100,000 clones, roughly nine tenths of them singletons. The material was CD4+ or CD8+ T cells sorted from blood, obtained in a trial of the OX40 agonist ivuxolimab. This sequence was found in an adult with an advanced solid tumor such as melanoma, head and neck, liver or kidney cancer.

The CDR3 DNA reads TGTGCCTGGAGTTGGGGAGGGACTGAAAAACTGTTTTTT. Encoded protein: CAWSWGGTEKLFF. This sequence joins TRBV30 and TRBJ1-4; D is possibly TRBD1 (5 bases). Looked up from germline, CDR1 is GTSNPN and CDR2 is SVGIG (reference sequence). Trimming took off 2 bases at V and 7 bases at J, with 11 bases between the two ends. The CDR3 sequence is 13 residues long.